The T cell receptor beta chain under discussion was sequenced for a study of OX40 agonist ivuxolimab in advanced cancers. On the study more broadly: At doses from 0.01 to 10 mg/kg, patients were given intravenous ivuxolimab every 2 weeks. Partial responses were achieved by three patients, one with hepatocellular carcinoma and two with cutaneous melanoma.

Assay: immunoSEQ multiplex PCR; the TCRdb copy retains only in-frame clones and omits some. The sample lists about 60,000 clones; roughly 80% were seen once. As to this clone: Its antigen is unidentified.

Study results and limitations: Clonal expansion by week 6 occurred in CD4+ and CD8+ blood T cells (at 0.1 to 3.0 mg/kg). CD8+ T cells (on average) carried more expanded clones than CD4+ T cells.

CDR3 size: 15 residues. The V segment lost 5 bases and the J segment 4 bases; nucleotides outside the gene matches: 7. CDR1 and CDR2 from the germline V gene are SGHAT and FQNNGV. The receptor's source is an adult with an advanced solid tumor such as melanoma, head and neck, liver or kidney cancer. The V gene is TRBV11-2, the J gene TRBJ2-1, with 8 bases fitting TRBD2. The source was CD4+ or CD8+ T cells sorted from blood, collected in a trial of the OX40 agonist ivuxolimab. CDR3: CASSRTSGGYNEQFF. CDR3 DNA sequence: TGTGCCAGCAGCCGAACTAGCGGCGGGTACAATGAGCAGTTCTTC.